What follows are 6 T cell receptor beta chains derived from one specimen sequenced in a study of cytomegalovirus exposure and HLA in healthy donors. The data were produced by immunoSEQ multiplex PCR, yet TCRdb's version contains in-frame clones alone and is incomplete. The sample holds about 200,000 clones; roughly 87% are singletons and the top ten take about 2%. Material for sequencing was PBMCs. These receptors originate from a woman aged 18-30 years in good health and CMV-seropositive.

In DNA form, the CDR3 reads TGCACCAGCAGCGGGACAGTTTCTTACTATGGCTACACCTTC. As protein: CTSSGTVSYYGYTF. The V gene is TRBV1, the J gene TRBJ1-2; the listed D gene, TRBD1, was not tested against the DNA. TRBV1 is marked as a pseudogene. The CDR3 has 14 amino acids.

The chain is built from TRBV16 and TRBJ1-1; the D gene is possibly TRBD1 (5 bases). The germline CDR1 and CDR2 sequences are KGHSY and FQNENV. V dropped 0 bases and J dropped 1 base, with 6 bases sitting between them. This CDR3 contains 14 residues. The CDR3 is CASSQSGRNTEAFF. The CDR3 region has the DNA TGTGCCAGCAGCCAATCGGGGCGGAACACTGAAGCTTTCTTT.

The chain is built from TRBV9 and TRBJ1-4; maybe TRBD1 (6 bases). Germline V gives CDR1 SGDLS, CDR2 YYNGEE. The CDR3 consists of 14 residues. V was clipped by 2 bases and J by 2 bases, with 7 bases between them. Here the CDR3 reads CASSVDRTNEKLFF. In nucleotides, the CDR3 is TGTGCCAGCAGCGTTGACAGGACTAATGAAAAACTGTTTTTT.

The DNA of the CDR3 is TGTGCCAGCAGCCCCTATGGGGGGGGCGCCGGTGGCTACACCTTC. It codes for CASSPYGGGAGGYTF. This chain links TRBV9 with TRBJ1-2; perhaps TRBD1 as D (6 bases). CDR1 and CDR2 from the germline V gene are SGDLS and YYNGEE. This CDR3 has 15 amino acids. The ends were cut back, 4 bases at V and 7 bases at J, with 20 bases in the middle.

This clone was seen just once. The V call is TRBV27, the J call TRBJ2-3; 12 positions agree with TRBD1. Trimming at V came to 6 bases and at J to 4 bases, leaving 5 bases not matched to a gene. The germline CDR1 and CDR2 sequences are MNHEY and SMNVEV (reference sequence). The CDR3 spans 15 residues. CDR3 DNA sequence: TGTGCCAGCAGGACCGGGACAGGGGGCGCAGATACGCAGTATTTT. Translation: CASRTGTGGADTQYF.

In this sample, this clone turned up a few times. The chain joins TRBV28 to TRBJ1-1; 7 nucleotides align to TRBD1. The CDR3 runs to 13 residues. The germline CDR1 and CDR2 sequences are MDHEN and SYDVKM. With 9 bases clipped from V and 2 bases from J, the junction kept 6 bases outside the gene matches. CDR3 in amino acids: CASLGTANTEAFF. CDR3 in DNA: TGTGCCAGTCTGGGGACAGCCAACACTGAAGCTTTCTTT.